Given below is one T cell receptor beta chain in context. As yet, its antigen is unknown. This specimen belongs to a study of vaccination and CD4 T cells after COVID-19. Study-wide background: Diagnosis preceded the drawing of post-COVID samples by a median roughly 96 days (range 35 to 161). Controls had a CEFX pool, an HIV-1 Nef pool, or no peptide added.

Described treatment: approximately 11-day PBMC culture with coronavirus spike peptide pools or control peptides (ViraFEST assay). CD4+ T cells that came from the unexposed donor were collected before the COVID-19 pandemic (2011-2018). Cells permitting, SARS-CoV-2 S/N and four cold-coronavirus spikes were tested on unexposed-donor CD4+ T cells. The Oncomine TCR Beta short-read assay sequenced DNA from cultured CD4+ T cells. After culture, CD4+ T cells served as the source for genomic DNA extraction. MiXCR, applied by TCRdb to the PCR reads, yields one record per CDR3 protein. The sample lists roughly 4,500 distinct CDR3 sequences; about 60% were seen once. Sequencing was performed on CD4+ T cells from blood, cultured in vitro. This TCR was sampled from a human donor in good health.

CDR3 coding DNA: TGTGCCAGCAGTTACGTGAACACTGAAGCTTTCTTT. Translating gives CASSYVNTEAFF. The V gene is TRBV6-5, the J gene TRBJ1-1; no firm D call. This CDR3 has 12 amino acids. V was shortened by 2 bases and J by 0 bases, with 1 base between the two germline ends. The germline CDR1 and CDR2 sequences are MNHEY and SVGAGI.